What follows are 31 T cell receptor beta chains derived from one specimen sequenced in a study of shared T cell receptors in the human thymus. Produced via immunoSEQ multiplex PCR; TCRdb's table is partial and in-frame only. Among about 730,000 clones listed, approximately 85% were seen once. These data were likewise used in another study, on human thymus T cells.

The sequencing sample was made of thymocytes. These receptors came from a girl under two years old with a congenital heart defect.

The J gene is TRBJ2-3, the V gene TRBV2; 7 bases align to TRBD2. Germline-derived CDR1 and CDR2 are SNHLY and FYNNEI. J gave up 8 bases and V 0 bases, and 8 bases lay outside the gene matches. The CDR3 is made up of 15 amino acids. CDR3 DNA: TGTGCCAGCAGTGAAGCAGGGAAGTGGGAGGGTACGCAGTATTTT. This encodes CASSEAGKWEGTQYF.

The chain links TRBV4-1 to TRBJ1-1; the match to TRBD1 covers 8 bases. Germline-derived CDR1 and CDR2 are MGHRA and YSYEKL. V shed 3 bases and J 4 bases; nucleotides not matched to a gene: 7. The CDR3 loop spans 15 amino acids. This CDR3 is CASSQSGGLGTEAFF. The CDR3 coding sequence is TGCGCCAGCAGCCAGTCAGGGGGCTTGGGCACTGAAGCTTTCTTT.

The chain combines TRBV12-5 with TRBJ2-7; D possibly corresponds to TRBD2 (7 bases). Germline CDR1 reads LGHNT; CDR2 reads FRNRAP. V was trimmed by 1 base and J by 4 bases, leaving 17 bases between them. The CDR3 has 16 amino acids. DNA for the CDR3: TGTGCTAGTGGTTTGGCTCAGGGGACTATCCCGTACGAGCAGTACTTC. Translating it yields CASGLAQGTIPYEQYF.

As to this clone: The sample holds other DNA sequences that translate to the same CDR3. This chain links TRBV30 with TRBJ1-6; no reliable D call. Trimming left V 1 base short and J 7 bases short, with 8 bases between. CDR1 is GTSNPN, CDR2 SVGIG, per germline (reference sequence). This CDR3 is 13 amino acids long. As DNA, the CDR3 is TGTGCCTGGAGTGGAGGCGGGAATTCACCCCTCCACTTT. It yields the protein CAWSGGGNSPLHF.

The chain employs TRBV5-1 and TRBJ1-1, with 10 bases matching TRBD1. This CDR3 spans 14 amino acids. Germline values: CDR1 SGHRS, CDR2 YFSETQ. The ends lost 3 bases at V and 7 bases at J; junction bases unmatched: 6. The CDR3 DNA reads TGCGCCAGCAGCTCAGACAGGGGGCCGGGTGAAGCTTTCTTT. Translation: CASSSDRGPGEAFF.

V is TRBV7-4 and J is TRBJ2-5; 8 bases align to TRBD2. This CDR3 has 18 amino acids. Trimming took 3 bases from V and 1 from J; bases not matched to a gene: 13. In germline, CDR1 is SGHVT, CDR2 SQSDAQ. The CDR3 DNA reads as TGTGCCAGCAGCTTCGTTGGAGCGAGCGGGGGAGTCCAAGAGACCCAGTACTTC. Translation gives CASSFVGASGGVQETQYF.

Points on this clone: One end of the junction varies from germline; a read error may be responsible. This chain links TRBV11-3 with TRBJ2-2, with D possibly called TRBD1 or TRBD2 (5 bases each). Germline CDR1 is SGHNT and CDR2 is YENEEA. CDR3 size: 16 residues. CDR3 sequence: CASSLEGQLNTGELFF. The CDR3 DNA reads TGTGCCAGCAGCCTAGAGGGGCAGCTGAACACCGGGGAGCTGTTTTTT.

V usage is TRBV2 and J usage is TRBJ2-1, with D perhaps matching TRBD2 (6 bases). Germline V gene sequence: CDR1 SNHLY, CDR2 FYNNEI. The V end lost 2 bases, the J end lost 6 bases, and 11 bases lay between the germline ends. The CDR3 is 14 amino acids. The CDR3 DNA sequence: TGTGCCAGCAGTGAAAGGTACGGGGGCAATGAGCAGTTCTTC. Translated, it gives CASSERYGGNEQFF.

This clone came up a few times. This chain uses TRBV29-1 with TRBJ2-6, with TRBD1 identical over 9 bases. Per germline, CDR1 SQVTM and CDR2 ANQGSEA. V was pared by 6 bases and J by 3 bases, with 6 bases of the junction left unmatched. The CDR3 extends over 15 amino acids. CDR3 sequence (DNA): TGCAGCGTGGGACAGGGTGGGTTTGGGGCCAACGTCCTGACTTTC. Translated: CSVGQGGFGANVLTF.

The V call is TRBV5-5, the J call TRBJ1-6; 9 nucleotides agree with TRBD1. Germline CDR1 reads SGHKS; CDR2 reads YYEKEE (reference sequence). The CDR3 runs 18 residues. The J segment lost 7 bases and the V segment lost 5 bases, leaving 16 bases of the junction unmatched. Here the CDR3 reads CASRRTGAPLRRNSPLHF. The CDR3 DNA sequence: TGTGCCAGCAGGAGGACAGGGGCGCCGCTTAGAAGGAATTCACCCCTCCACTTT.

V usage is TRBV27 and J usage is TRBJ2-7, with 8 bases matching TRBD1. Trimming at V came to 8 bases and at J to 2 bases, leaving 14 bases not matched to a gene. Germline V gene data show CDR1 as MNHEY and CDR2 as SMNVEV (reference sequence). The CDR3 extends over 16 amino acids. The DNA for the CDR3 is TGTGCCAGCCGATCTTTGGACAGGGCGACTACCTACGAGCAGTACTTC. Protein product: CASRSLDRATTYEQYF.

This chain links TRBV7-2 with TRBJ2-5, with D maybe TRBD2 (5 bases). There are 14 residues in the CDR3. The V gene lost 1 base and the J gene lost 5 bases, with 11 bases spanning the gap. In germline, CDR1 is SGHTA, CDR2 FQGNSA. The CDR3 spells CASSLVGSEETQYF. The CDR3 DNA follows: TGTGCCAGCAGCTTAGTCGGTAGCGAGGAGACCCAGTACTTC. Looking up the rest from reference TRBV7-2 and TRBJ2-5 gives the full variable domain: GAGVSQSPSNKVTEKGKDVELRCDPISGHTALYWYRQSLGQGLEFLIYFQGNSAPDKSGLPSDRFSAERTGGSVSTLTIQRTQQEDSAVYLCASSLVGSEETQYFGPGTRLLVL.

This clone was observed a handful of times. This rearrangement joins TRBV5-1 to TRBJ1-2; maybe TRBD1 (6 bases). V shed 5 bases and J shed 4 bases, with 12 bases lying between them. This CDR3 is built from 13 residues. Per germline, CDR1 SGHRS and CDR2 YFSETQ. The CDR3 nucleotides read TGCGCCAGCAGAAACGGACAGATCTATGGCTACACCTTC. It is translated as CASRNGQIYGYTF.

CDR3 in DNA: TGTGCCAGCAGTTACGGGCAGTCTGGAAACACCATATATTTT. This translates into CASSYGQSGNTIYF. The V and J genes are TRBV6-5 and TRBJ1-3; D gene uncertain. This CDR3 region has 14 residues. CDR1 MNHEY and CDR2 SVGAGI come from the germline V gene. V lost 2 bases to trimming and J lost 1 base, with 6 bases between them.

The chain combines TRBV6-5 with TRBJ2-3, with D tentatively TRBD2 (6 bases). This CDR3 is 16 amino acids long. Trimming left V 2 bases short and J 1 base short, with 13 bases between. Germline CDR1 is MNHEY and CDR2 is SVGAGI. This CDR3 is CASSYHREACTDTQYF. The CDR3 nucleotides read TGTGCCAGCAGTTACCATAGGGAGGCCTGCACAGATACGCAGTATTTT.

This chain links TRBV5-4 with TRBJ1-6; possibly TRBD1 for D (6 bases). Germline CDR1 SGHNT, CDR2 YYREEE (reference sequence). This CDR3 has 15 residues. V lost 2 bases, J lost 6 bases, and 12 bases lay in between. Here the CDR3 reads CASSFPGQCNSPLHF. The CDR3 DNA is TGTGCCAGCAGCTTCCCTGGACAGTGTAATTCACCCCTCCACTTT.

This clone was observed a handful of times. The CDR3 DNA follows: TGCGCCAGCAGCGCGGGACCCCAGAGCGAGACCCAGTACTTC. Its protein is CASSAGPQSETQYF. V is TRBV5-1 and J is TRBJ2-5; TRBD2 is a possible D gene (6 bases). CDR3 length: 14 residues. V was trimmed by 4 bases and J by 5 bases, leaving 15 bases between them. CDR1 and CDR2 from the germline V gene are SGHRS and YFSETQ.

This clone is a singleton in its sample. The rearrangement links TRBV5-1 to TRBJ2-5; a weak D match, TRBD1 (6 bases). The germline V gene encodes CDR1 SGHRS and CDR2 YFSETQ. Between the trimmed V and J ends, which lost 9 bases and 3 bases, there was a span of 33 bases. The CDR3 has 19 amino acids. The CDR3 DNA reads TGCGCCACCAAGCAGGCCCCGCATACACCGACAGGTTGGAAAGAGACCCAGTACTTC. It is translated as CATKQAPHTPTGWKETQYF.

V is TRBV9 and J is TRBJ1-3, with 9 bases aligning to TRBD1. The J segment lost 4 bases and the V segment lost 2 bases, leaving 13 bases of the junction unmatched. CDR3 length: 18 residues. CDR1 is SGDLS, CDR2 YYNGEE, per germline. For the CDR3, the DNA is TGTGCCAGCAGCGTTTGGGACAGGGCGGCCTCTGGAGGAAACACCATATATTTT. Protein sequence: CASSVWDRAASGGNTIYF.

The rearrangement links TRBV27 to TRBJ1-4, with D maybe TRBD1 (6 bases). V lost 1 base and J 7 bases, leaving 10 bases between the germline ends. CDR3 size: 14 residues. Germline loops: CDR1 MNHEY, CDR2 SMNVEV (reference sequence). The CDR3 sequence: CASSLWGRSEKLFF. CDR3 bases: TGTGCCAGCAGTTTATGGGGGCGAAGTGAAAAACTGTTTTTT.

The chain joins TRBV28 to TRBJ2-7; 10 bases fit TRBD2. In germline, CDR1 is MDHEN, CDR2 SYDVKM. This CDR3 is built from 15 residues. The J segment lost 1 base and the V segment lost 6 bases, leaving 6 bases of the junction unmatched. CDR3 residues: CASRGGLAESYEQYF. The CDR3 coding sequence is TGTGCCAGCAGGGGAGGACTAGCGGAATCCTACGAGCAGTACTTC.

The V call is TRBV7-2, the J call TRBJ2-5, with 9 positions matching TRBD2. Germline V gene data show CDR1 as SGHTA and CDR2 as FQGNSA. J was trimmed by 0 bases and V by 5 bases; bases with no gene match: 10. This CDR3 has 17 residues. The CDR3 spells CASSQSPSGAYQETQYF. Written as DNA, the CDR3 is TGTGCCAGCAGCCAGAGTCCTAGCGGGGCGTACCAAGAGACCCAGTACTTC.

This chain links TRBV6-1 with TRBJ1-5; 8 bases agree with TRBD1. The germline CDR1 and CDR2 sequences are MNHNS and SASEGT. The V and J ends lost 0 bases and 2 bases, in that order; junction bases with no gene match: 6. This CDR3 has 17 amino acids. For the CDR3, the DNA is TGTGCCAGCAGTGAAGCCGAGGACAGGGCAGGCAATCAGCCCCAGCATTTT. Its translation: CASSEAEDRAGNQPQHF.

The genes are TRBV27 and TRBJ2-6; 12 bases match TRBD1. The germline gives CDR1 MNHEY, CDR2 SMNVEV (reference sequence). The trim removed 8 bases at V and 2 bases at J, leaving 7 bases unmatched. This CDR3 region has 17 residues. CDR3 sequence (DNA): TGTGCCAGCGCTGGTGGGGACAGGGGGCCTGGGGCCAACGTCCTGACTTTC. Translation: CASAGGDRGPGANVLTF.

Details on this clone: Other nucleotide sequences in the sample specify the same CDR3. This chain joins TRBV5-6 and TRBJ1-6, with D unresolved. CDR3 length: 15 residues. CDR1 SGHDT and CDR2 YYEEEE come from the germline V gene. Deletions cut 0 bases from V and 0 bases from J, with 4 bases between. The CDR3 nucleotides read TGTGCCAGCAGCTTGGGTAGCTCCTATAATTCACCCCTCCACTTT. It encodes CASSLGSSYNSPLHF.

This clone was picked up a small number of times. The V call is TRBV6-5, the J call TRBJ1-1; D possibly corresponds to TRBD1 (5 bases). CDR3 length: 15 residues. V lost 8 bases to trimming and J lost 1 base, with 17 bases between them. Germline assignment: CDR1 MNHEY and CDR2 SVGAGI. In DNA, the CDR3 is TGTGCCAGCCTCAAGGGGCCGGATGCGAACACTGAAGCTTTCTTT. It specifies CASLKGPDANTEAFF.

This chain joins TRBV19 and TRBJ1-1; 11 positions agree with TRBD1. This CDR3 has 15 residues. V trimming: 4 bases; J trimming: 2 bases; junction bases outside the gene matches: 3. Germline V gene sequence: CDR1 LNHDA, CDR2 SQIVND (reference sequence). CDR3 sequence: CASSKGTGGNTEAFF. The CDR3 DNA follows: TGTGCCAGTAGTAAGGGGACAGGGGGAAACACTGAAGCTTTCTTT.

The chain uses TRBV15 and TRBJ2-1; TRBD1 matches at 9 bases. CDR3 length: 14 amino acids. V dropped 6 bases and J dropped 6; count of bases not matched to a gene: 6. From germline, CDR1 is LNHNV and CDR2 YYDKDF (reference sequence). Here the CDR3 DNA reads TGTGCCACCAGTGGGGACAGGGTGGGCAATGAGCAGTTCTTC. This gives the protein CATSGDRVGNEQFF.

The J gene is TRBJ1-1, the V gene TRBV11-2; the D is unclear. Germline V gene lookup returns CDR1 SGHAT and CDR2 FQNNGV. With 2 bases removed from V and 0 bases from J, the gap between germline ends came to 10 bases. The CDR3 totals 15 residues. For the CDR3, the DNA is TGTGCCAGCAGCTTAAAGCGGGTGATGAACACTGAAGCTTTCTTT. Translating gives CASSLKRVMNTEAFF.

The chain couples TRBV27 to TRBJ2-6; tentatively, D is TRBD1 (5 bases). Germline values: CDR1 MNHEY, CDR2 SMNVEV (reference sequence). V was trimmed by 5 bases and J by 2 bases, leaving 10 bases between them. This CDR3 is 15 amino acids long. CDR3 sequence (DNA): TGTGCCAGCAGTCCCACAGGCACTGGGGCCAACGTCCTGACTTTC. Translated, it gives CASSPTGTGANVLTF.

The chain combines TRBV7-9 with TRBJ1-2; the D is unclear. Per germline, CDR1 SEHNR and CDR2 FQNEAQ (reference sequence). This CDR3 region has 13 residues. V was pared by 1 base and J by 5 bases, with 8 bases between. CDR3 nucleotides: TGTGCCAGCAGCTTAGGCCTACGTTATGGCTACACCTTC. This encodes CASSLGLRYGYTF.